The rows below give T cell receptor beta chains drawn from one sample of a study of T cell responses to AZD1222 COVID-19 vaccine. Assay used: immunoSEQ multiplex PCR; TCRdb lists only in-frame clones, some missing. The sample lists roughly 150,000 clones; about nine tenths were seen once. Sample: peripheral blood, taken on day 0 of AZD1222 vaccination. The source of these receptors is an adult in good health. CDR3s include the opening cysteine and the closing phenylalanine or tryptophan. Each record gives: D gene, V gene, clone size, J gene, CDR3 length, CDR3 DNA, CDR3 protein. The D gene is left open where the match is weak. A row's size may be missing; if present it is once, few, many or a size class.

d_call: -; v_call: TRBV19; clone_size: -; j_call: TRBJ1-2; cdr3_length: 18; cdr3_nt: TGTGCCAGTAGTATATTGTCACAGGGTGGAGAGTTGGCCTATGGCTACACCTTC; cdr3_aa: CASSILSQGGELAYGYTF
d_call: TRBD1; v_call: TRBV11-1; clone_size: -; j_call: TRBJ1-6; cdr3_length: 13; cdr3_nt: TGTGCCAGCAGCAAAGACAGGGGAACACCCCTCCACTTT; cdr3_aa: CASSKDRGTPLHF
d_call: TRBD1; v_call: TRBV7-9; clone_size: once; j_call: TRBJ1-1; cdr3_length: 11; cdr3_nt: TGTGCCAGCATTAAGGGGGCTAAAGCTTTCTTT; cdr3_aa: CASIKGAKAFF
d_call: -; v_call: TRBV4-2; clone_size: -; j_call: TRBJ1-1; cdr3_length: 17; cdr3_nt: TGTGCCAGCAGCCCCACGGTGGGGGGGCGAAGGAGGGCTGAAGCTTTCTTT; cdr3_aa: CASSPTVGGRRRAEAFF
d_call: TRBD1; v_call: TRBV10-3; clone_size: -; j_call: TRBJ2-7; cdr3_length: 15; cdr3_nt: TGTGCCATCAGCAGGACAGGGGGCGCACCCCACGAGCAGTACTTC; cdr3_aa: CAISRTGGAPHEQYF
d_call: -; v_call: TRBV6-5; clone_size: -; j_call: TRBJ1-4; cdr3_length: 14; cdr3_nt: TGTGCCAGCAGCTCGGGCGGCTATAATGAAAAACTGTTTTTT; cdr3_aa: CASSSGGYNEKLFF
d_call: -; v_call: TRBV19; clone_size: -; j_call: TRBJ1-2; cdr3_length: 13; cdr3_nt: TGTGCCAGTAGTCCGGCAGGGGACTATGGCTACACCTTC; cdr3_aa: CASSPAGDYGYTF
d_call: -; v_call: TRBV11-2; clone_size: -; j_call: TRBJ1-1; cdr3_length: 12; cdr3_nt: TGTGCCAGCATCGCCGGGGAGGGTGAAGCTTTCTTT; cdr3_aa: CASIAGEGEAFF
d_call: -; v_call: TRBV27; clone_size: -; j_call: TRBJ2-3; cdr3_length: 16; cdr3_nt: TGTGCCAGCAGTTTATCCGGGGTTAAGGGCACAGATACGCAGTATTTT; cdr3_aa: CASSLSGVKGTDTQYF
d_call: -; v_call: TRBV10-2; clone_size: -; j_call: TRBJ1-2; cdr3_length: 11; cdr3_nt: TGCGCCATCGGGACCAACTATGGCTACACCTTC; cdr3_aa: CAIGTNYGYTF
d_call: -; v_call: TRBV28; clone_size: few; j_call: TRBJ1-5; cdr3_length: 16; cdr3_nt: TGTGCCAGCAGCCCACTTTTGGGGATTGGCAATCAGCCCCAGCATTTT; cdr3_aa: CASSPLLGIGNQPQHF
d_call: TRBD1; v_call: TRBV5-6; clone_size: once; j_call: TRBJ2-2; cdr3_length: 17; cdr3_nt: TGTGCCAGCAGCCTTATTGACAGGGTCTTTAGTACCGGGGAGCTGTTTTTT; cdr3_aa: CASSLIDRVFSTGELFF
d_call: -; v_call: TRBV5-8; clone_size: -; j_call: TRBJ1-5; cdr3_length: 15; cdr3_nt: TGTGCCAGCAGCTTAGCCCCAGCTAGCAATCAGCCCCAGCATTTT; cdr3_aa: CASSLAPASNQPQHF
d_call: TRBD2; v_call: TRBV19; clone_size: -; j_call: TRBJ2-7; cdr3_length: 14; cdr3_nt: TGTGCCAGTAGGCATAGCGGGAGTTCTCGGGAGCAGTACTTC; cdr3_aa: CASRHSGSSREQYF
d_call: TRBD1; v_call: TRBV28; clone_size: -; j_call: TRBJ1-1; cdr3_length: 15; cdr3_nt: TGTGCCAGCAGGGTCACAGGGGAAGTGGGCACTGAAGCTTTCTTT; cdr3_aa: CASRVTGEVGTEAFF
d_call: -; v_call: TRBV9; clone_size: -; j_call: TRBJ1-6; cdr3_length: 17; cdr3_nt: TGTGCCAGCAGCGCTGACAGTACGCCTAAAATTAATTCACCCCTCCACTTT; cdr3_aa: CASSADSTPKINSPLHF
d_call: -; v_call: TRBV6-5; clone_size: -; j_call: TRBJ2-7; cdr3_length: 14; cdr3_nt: TGTGCCAGCAGTTCCGGGACCTGGTGGTACGAGCAGTACTTC; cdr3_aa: CASSSGTWWYEQYF
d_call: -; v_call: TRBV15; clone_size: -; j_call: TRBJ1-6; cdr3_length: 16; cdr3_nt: TGTGCCACCAGCAGAGGGGGCAGGGTTCGTTCTTCACCCCTCCACTTT; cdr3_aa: CATSRGGRVRSSPLHF
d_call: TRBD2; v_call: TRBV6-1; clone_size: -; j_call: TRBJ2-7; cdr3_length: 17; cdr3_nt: TGTGCCAGCAGTGAACTAGCGGGGGCCAGCCGGGGGAGGGAGCAGTACTTC; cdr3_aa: CASSELAGASRGREQYF
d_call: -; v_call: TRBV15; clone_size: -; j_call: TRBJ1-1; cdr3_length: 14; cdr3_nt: TGTGCCACCAGCAGAGAGAGGTCTGCACGAGGAACTTTCTTT; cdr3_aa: CATSRERSARGTFF
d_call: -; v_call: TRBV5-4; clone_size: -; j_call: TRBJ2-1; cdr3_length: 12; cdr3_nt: TGTGCCAGCAGTTTCCCTTCGGGGAGCCAGTTCTTC; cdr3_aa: CASSFPSGSQFF
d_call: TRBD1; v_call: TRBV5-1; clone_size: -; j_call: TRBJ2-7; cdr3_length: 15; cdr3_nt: TGCGCCAGCAGCTTGGCAACAGGGGCTTTCTACGAGCAGTACTTC; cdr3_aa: CASSLATGAFYEQYF
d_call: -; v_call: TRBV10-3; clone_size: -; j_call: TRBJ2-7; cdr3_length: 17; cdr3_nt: TGTGCCATCAGTGAGAAGATGGGACCGGGACTTGACTACGAGCAGTACTTC; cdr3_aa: CAISEKMGPGLDYEQYF
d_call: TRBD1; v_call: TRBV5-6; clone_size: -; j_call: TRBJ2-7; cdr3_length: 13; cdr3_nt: TGTGCCAGCAGCCGGGACAGGGCGTCGTGGCAGTACTTC; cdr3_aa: CASSRDRASWQYF
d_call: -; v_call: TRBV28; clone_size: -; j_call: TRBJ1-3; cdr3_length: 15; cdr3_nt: TGTGCCAGCAGTTTGGTACATTCCTCTGGAAACACCATATATTTT; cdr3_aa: CASSLVHSSGNTIYF
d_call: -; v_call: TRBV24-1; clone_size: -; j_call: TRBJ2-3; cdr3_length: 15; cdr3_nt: TGTGCCACCAGTGATCCAGCGGTTAGCACAGATACGCAGTATTTT; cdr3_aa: CATSDPAVSTDTQYF
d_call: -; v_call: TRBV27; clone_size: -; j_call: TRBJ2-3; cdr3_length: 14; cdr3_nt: TGTGCCAGCAGATGGGACTTTACCACAGATACGCAGTATTTT; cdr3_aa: CASRWDFTTDTQYF
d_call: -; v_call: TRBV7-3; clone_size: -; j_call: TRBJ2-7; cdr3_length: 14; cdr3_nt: TGTGCCAGCAGCACCTCCGACGGGGCCTACGAGCAGTACTTC; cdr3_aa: CASSTSDGAYEQYF
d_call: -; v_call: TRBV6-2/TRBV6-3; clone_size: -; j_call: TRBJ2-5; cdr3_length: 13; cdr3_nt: TGTGCCAGCGGCTACTTGATACCGCAGACCCAGTACTTC; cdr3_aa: CASGYLIPQTQYF
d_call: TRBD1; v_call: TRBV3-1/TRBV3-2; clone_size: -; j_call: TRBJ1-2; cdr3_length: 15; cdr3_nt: TGTGCCAGCAGCCAAGACGGTCAGGGGGCAGGAGGCTACACCTTC; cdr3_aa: CASSQDGQGAGGYTF
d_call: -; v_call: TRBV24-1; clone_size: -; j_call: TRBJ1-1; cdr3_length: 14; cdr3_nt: TGTGCCACCAGGAGGGGGAGGTTGGACACTGAAGCTTTCTTT; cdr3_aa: CATRRGRLDTEAFF
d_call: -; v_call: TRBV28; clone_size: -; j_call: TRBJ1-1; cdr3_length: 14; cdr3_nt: TGTGCCAGCAGTTGGGGCAGGGGATGGACTGAAGCTTTCTTT; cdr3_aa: CASSWGRGWTEAFF
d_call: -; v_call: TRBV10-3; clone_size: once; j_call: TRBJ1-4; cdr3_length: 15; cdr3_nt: TGTGCCATCAGTGAGTCACGGGGAGGGAATGAAAAACTGTTTTTT; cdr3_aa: CAISESRGGNEKLFF
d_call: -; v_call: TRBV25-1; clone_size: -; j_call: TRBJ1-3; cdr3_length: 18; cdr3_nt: TGTGCCAGCAGTGAATTAGCCCCGACCGATATCTCTGGAAACACCATATATTTT; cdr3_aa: CASSELAPTDISGNTIYF
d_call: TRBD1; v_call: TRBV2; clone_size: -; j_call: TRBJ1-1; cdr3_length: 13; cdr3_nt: TGTGCCAGAGCACAGGGGTCTGGCACTGAAGCTTTCTTT; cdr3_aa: CARAQGSGTEAFF
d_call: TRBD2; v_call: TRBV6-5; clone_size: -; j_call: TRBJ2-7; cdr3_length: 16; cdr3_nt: TGTGCCAGCAGTTACTCGACGGCGGGAGGATTCCACGAGCAGTACTTC; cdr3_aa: CASSYSTAGGFHEQYF
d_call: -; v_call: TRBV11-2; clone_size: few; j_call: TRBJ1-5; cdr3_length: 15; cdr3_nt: TGTGCCAGCAGCTTAGGTGAGGGCCCCAATCAGCCCCAGCATTTT; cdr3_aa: CASSLGEGPNQPQHF
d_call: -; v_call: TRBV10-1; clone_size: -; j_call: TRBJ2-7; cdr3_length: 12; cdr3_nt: TGCGCCAGCGGCGCGAGCTCCTACGAGCAGTACTTC; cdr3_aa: CASGASSYEQYF
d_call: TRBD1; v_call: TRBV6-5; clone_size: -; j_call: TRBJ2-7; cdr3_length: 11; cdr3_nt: TGTGCCAGCCAGGGGGTCTACGAGCAGTACTTC; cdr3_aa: CASQGVYEQYF
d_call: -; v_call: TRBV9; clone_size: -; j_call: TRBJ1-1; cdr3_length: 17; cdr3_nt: TGTGCCAGCAGCGTAGGGTTGATGGTGAACGGGGTTTCTGAAGCTTTCTTT; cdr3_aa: CASSVGLMVNGVSEAFF
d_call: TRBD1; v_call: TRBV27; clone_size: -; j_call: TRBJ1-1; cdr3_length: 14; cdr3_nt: TGTGCCAGCAGTTCCCTAACAGGGGGCACTGAAGCTTTCTTT; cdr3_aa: CASSSLTGGTEAFF
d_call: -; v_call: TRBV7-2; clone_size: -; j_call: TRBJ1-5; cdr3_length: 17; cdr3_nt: TGTGCCAGCAGCTATGGACAGAGTACCTATAGCAATCAGCCCCAGCATTTT; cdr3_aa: CASSYGQSTYSNQPQHF
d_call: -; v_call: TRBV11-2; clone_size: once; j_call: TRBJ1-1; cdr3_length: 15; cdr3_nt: TGTGCCAGCAGCTTAGGTTTAGGGGTGAACACTGAAGCTTTCTTT; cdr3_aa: CASSLGLGVNTEAFF
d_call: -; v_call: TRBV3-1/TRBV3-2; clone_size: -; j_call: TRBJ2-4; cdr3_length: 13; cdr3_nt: TGTGCCAGCAGCGCACGGGGGGCTTCCATTCAGTACTTC; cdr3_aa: CASSARGASIQYF
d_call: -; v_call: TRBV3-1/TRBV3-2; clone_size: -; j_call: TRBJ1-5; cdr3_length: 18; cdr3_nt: -; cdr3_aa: CVPAAGIRVGSGNQPQHF
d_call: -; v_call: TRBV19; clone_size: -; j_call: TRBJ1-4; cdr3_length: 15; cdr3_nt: TGTGCCAGTAGGAAAACCCTAAGGGTGGATGAAAAACTGTTTTTT; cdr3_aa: CASRKTLRVDEKLFF
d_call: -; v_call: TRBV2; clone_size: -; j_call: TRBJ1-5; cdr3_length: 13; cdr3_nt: TGTGCCAGCAGGCGACAGCACAATCAGCCCCAGCATTTT; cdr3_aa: CASRRQHNQPQHF
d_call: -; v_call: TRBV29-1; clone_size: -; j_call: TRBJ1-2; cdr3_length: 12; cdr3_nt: TGCAGCGTTCCGACAGGAATCTATGGCTACACCTTC; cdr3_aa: CSVPTGIYGYTF
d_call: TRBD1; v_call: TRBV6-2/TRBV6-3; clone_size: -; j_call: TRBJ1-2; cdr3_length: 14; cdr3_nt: TGTGCCAGCAGTTACGGACAGGGGACAGGTGGCTACACCTTC; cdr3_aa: CASSYGQGTGGYTF
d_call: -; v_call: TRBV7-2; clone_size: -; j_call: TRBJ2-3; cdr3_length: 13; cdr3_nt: TGTGCCAGCAGGATGGTGGGAACAGATACGCAGTATTTT; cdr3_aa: CASRMVGTDTQYF